The clone carrying this T cell receptor beta chain was observed many times. Looked up from germline, CDR1 is SNHLY and CDR2 is FYNNEI. V lost 6 bases, J lost 5 bases, and 5 bases stayed unmatched. This CDR3 region has 13 residues. The sample belongs to a study of early T cells in non-severe SARS-CoV-2 infection. In the study overall: Bulk RNA taken from unsorted whole blood was sequenced, leaving chains unpaired.

Individual cDNA molecules received unique molecular identifiers during library preparation. A single record per CDR3 protein comes from TCRdb applying MiXCR to the 5' RACE reads. The sample holds 68,000 or so distinct CDR3 sequences, approximately 10% seen once. Sequencing was carried out using whole blood. The sequence came from an adult who was a healthcare worker with PCR-confirmed SARS-CoV-2 infection or an uninfected control (not recorded which). The V and J genes are TRBV2 and TRBJ2-5, with 8 bases that match TRBD1. The CDR3, as DNA: TGTGCCAGCAGCGGACAGGGTTTGGAGACCCAGTACTTC. Amino acids: CASSGQGLETQYF.